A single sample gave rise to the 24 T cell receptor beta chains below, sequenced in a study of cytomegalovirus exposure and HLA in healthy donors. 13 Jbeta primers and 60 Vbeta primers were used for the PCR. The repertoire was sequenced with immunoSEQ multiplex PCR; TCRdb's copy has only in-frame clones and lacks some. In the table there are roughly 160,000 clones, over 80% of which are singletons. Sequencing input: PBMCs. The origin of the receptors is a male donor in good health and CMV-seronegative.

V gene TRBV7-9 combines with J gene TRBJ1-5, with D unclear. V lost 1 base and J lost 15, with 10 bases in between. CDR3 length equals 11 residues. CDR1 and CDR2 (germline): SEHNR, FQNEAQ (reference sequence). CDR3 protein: CASSLGGPMHF. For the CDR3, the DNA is TGTGCCAGCAGCTTAGGTGGGCCCATGCATTTT.

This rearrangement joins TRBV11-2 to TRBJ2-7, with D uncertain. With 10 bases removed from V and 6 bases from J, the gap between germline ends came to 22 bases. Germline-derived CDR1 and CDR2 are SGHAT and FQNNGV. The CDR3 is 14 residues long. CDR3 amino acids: CATRGVASPSEQYF. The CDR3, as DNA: TGTGCCACCCGAGGAGTGGCCAGCCCTTCCGAGCAGTACTTC.

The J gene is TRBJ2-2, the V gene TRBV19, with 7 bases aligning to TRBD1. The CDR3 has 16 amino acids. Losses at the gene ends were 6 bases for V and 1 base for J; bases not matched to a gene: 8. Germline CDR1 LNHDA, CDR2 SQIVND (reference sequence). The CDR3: CASSHRGIVNTGELFF. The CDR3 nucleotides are TGTGCCAGTAGCCACAGGGGTATTGTGAACACCGGGGAGCTGTTTTTT.

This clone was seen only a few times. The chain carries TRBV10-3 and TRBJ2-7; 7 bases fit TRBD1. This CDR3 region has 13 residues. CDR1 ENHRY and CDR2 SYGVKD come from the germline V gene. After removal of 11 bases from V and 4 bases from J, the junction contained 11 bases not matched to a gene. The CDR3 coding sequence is TGTGCCTCAAACGGGGACAGAAAGTACGAGCAGTACTTC. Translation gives CASNGDRKYEQYF.

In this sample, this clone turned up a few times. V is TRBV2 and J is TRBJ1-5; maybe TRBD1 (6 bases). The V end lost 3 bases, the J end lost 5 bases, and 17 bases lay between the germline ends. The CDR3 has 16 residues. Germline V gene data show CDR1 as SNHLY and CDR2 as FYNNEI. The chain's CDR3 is CASSDPRRQVHQPQHF. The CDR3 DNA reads TGTGCCAGCAGTGATCCCCGCCGACAGGTCCATCAGCCCCAGCATTTT.

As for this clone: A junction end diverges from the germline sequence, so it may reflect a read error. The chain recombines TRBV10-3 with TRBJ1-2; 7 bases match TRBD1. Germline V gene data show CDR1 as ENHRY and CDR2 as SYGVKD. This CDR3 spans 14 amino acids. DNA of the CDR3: TGTGCCAGCAGTGAGCTAACAGGGGACTATGGCTACACCTTC. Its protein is CASSELTGDYGYTF.

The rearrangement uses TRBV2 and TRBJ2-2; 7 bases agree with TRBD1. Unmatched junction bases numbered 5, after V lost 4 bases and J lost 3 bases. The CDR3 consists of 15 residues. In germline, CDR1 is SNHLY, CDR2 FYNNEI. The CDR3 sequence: CASSGQGFYTGELFF. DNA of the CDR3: TGTGCCAGCAGTGGACAGGGATTCTACACCGGGGAGCTGTTTTTT.

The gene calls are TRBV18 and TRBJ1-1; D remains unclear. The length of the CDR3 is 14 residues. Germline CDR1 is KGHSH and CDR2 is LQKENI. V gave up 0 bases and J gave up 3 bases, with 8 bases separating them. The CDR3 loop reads CASSPPSTDTEAFF. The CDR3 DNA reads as TGTGCCAGCTCACCACCGTCGACTGACACTGAAGCTTTCTTT.

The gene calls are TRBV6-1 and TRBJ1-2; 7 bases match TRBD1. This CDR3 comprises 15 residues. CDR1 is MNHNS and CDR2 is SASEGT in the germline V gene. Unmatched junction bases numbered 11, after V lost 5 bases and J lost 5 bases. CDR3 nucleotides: TGTGCCAGCAGTTCAAGACAGGGTGTGGGGTATGGCTACACCTTC. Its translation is CASSSRQGVGYGYTF.

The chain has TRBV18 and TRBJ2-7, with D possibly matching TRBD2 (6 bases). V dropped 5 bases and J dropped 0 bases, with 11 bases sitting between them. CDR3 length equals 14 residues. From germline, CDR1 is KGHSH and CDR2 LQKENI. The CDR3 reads CASSGTGSSYEQYF. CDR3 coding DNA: TGTGCCAGCTCAGGGACTGGGAGCTCCTACGAGCAGTACTTC.

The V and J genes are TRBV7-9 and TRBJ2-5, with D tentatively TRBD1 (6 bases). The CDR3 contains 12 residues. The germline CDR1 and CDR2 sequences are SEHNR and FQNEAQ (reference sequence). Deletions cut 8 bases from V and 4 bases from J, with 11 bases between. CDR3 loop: CASCPGAETQYF. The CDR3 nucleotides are TGTGCCAGCTGTCCAGGGGCAGAGACCCAGTACTTC.

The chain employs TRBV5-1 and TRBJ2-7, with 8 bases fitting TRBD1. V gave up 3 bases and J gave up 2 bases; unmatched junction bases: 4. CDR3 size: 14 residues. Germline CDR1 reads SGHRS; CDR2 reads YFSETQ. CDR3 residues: CASSSDRGPYEQYF. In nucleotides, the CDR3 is TGCGCCAGCAGCTCAGACAGGGGCCCCTACGAGCAGTACTTC.

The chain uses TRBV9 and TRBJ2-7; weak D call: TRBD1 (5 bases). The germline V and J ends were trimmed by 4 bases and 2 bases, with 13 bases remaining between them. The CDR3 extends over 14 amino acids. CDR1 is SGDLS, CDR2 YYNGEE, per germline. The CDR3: CASSPRQPPYEQYF. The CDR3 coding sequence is TGTGCCAGCAGCCCCCGACAGCCGCCCTACGAGCAGTACTTC.

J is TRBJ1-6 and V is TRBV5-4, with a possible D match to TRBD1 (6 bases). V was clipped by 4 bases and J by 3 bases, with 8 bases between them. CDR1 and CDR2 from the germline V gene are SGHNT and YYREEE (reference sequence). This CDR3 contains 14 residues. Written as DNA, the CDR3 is TGTGCCAGCAGCCCGGGACACTATAATTCACCCCTCCACTTT. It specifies CASSPGHYNSPLHF.

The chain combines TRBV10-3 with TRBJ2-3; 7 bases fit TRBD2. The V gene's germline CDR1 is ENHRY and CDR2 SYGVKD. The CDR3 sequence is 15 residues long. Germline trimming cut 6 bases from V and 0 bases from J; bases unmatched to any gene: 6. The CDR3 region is CAIRAREGSTDTQYF. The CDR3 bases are TGTGCCATCAGGGCCAGGGAGGGTAGCACAGATACGCAGTATTTT.

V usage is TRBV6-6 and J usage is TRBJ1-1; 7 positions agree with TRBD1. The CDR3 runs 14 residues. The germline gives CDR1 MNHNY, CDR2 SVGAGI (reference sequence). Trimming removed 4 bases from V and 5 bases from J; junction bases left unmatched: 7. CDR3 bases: TGTGCCAGCAGTTCTCAAGGGGGACAGACTGAAGCTTTCTTT. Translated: CASSSQGGQTEAFF.

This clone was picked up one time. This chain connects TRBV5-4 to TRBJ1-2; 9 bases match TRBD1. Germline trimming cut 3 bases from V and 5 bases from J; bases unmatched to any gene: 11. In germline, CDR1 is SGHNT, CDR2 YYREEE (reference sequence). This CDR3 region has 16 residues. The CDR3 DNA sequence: TGTGCCAGCAGCTGGGGACAGGGTGGAATAGGGTATGGCTACACCTTC. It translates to CASSWGQGGIGYGYTF.

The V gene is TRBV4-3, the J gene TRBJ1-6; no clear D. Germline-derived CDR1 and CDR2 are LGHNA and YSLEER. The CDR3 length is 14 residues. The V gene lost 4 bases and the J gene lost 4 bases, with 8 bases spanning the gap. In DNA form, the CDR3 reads TGCGCCAGCAGCCGGGAGAAATATAATTCACCCCTCCACTTT. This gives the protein CASSREKYNSPLHF.

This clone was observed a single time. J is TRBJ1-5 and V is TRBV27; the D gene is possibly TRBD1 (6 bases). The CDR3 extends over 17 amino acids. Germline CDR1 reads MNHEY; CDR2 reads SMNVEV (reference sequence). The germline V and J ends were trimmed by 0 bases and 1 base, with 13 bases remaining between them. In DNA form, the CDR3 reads TGTGCCAGCAGTTTATCTTATACAGGGTTCAGCAATCAGCCCCAGCATTTT. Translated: CASSLSYTGFSNQPQHF.

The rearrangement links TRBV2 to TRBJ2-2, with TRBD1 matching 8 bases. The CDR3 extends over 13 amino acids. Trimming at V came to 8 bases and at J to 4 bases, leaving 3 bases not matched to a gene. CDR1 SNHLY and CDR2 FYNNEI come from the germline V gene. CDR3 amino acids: CASGTGVTGELFF. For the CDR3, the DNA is TGTGCCAGCGGGACAGGAGTCACCGGGGAGCTGTTTTTT.

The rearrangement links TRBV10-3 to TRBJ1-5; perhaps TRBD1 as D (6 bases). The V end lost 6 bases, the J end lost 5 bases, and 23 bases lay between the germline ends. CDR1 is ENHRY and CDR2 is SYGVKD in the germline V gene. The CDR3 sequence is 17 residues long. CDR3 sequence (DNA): TGTGCCATCAGCCCCGCCTACCCGACAGGAGCCCATCAGCCCCAGCATTTT. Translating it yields CAISPAYPTGAHQPQHF.

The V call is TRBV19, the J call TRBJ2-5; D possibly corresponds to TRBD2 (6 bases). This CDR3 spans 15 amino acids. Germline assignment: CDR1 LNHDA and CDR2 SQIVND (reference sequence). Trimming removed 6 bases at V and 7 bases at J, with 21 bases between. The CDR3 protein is CASRMIGTGLGTQYF. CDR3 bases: TGTGCCAGTAGGATGATCGGGACTGGGTTGGGGACCCAGTACTTC.

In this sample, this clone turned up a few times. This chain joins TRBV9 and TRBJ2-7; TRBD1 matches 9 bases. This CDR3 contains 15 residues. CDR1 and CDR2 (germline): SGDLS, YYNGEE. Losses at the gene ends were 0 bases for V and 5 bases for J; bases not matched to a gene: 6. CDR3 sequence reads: CASSVGGTGLHEQYF. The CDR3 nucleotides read TGTGCCAGCAGCGTAGGTGGGACAGGGCTCCACGAGCAGTACTTC.

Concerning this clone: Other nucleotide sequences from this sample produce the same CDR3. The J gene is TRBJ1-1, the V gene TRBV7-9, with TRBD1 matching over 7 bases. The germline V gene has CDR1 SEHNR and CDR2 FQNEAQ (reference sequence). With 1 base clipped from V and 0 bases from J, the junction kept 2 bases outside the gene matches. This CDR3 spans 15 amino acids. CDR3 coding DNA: TGTGCCAGCAGCTTAGGACAGGGAATGAACACTGAAGCTTTCTTT. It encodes CASSLGQGMNTEAFF.